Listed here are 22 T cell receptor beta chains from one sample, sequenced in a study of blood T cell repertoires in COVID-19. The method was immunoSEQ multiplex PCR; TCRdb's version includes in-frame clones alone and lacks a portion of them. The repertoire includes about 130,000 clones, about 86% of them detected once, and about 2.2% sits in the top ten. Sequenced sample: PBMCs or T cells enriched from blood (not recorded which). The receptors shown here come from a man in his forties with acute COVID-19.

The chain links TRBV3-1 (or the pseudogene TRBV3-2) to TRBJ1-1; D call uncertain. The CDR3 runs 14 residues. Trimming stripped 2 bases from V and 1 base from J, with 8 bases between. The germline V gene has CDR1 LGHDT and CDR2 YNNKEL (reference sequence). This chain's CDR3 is CASSQFGQNTEAFF. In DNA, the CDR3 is TGTGCCAGCAGCCAATTCGGTCAGAACACTGAAGCTTTCTTT.

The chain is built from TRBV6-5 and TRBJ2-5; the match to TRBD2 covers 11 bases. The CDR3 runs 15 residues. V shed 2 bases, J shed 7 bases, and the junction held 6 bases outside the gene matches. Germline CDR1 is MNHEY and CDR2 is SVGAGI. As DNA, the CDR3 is TGTGCCAGCAGTTACGGACTAGCGGGCCACGGGACCCAGTACTTC. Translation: CASSYGLAGHGTQYF.

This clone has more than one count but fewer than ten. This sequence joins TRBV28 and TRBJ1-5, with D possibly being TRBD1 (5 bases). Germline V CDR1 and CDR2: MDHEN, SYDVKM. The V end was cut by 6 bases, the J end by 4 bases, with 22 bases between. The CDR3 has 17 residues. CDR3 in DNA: TGTGCCAGCAGCTCCGACAGATACTTGAAGAGAAATCAGCCCCAGCATTTT. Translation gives CASSSDRYLKRNQPQHF. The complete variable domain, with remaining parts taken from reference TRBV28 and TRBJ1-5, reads DVKVTQSSRYLVKRTGEKVFLECVQDMDHENMFWYRQDPGLGLRLIYFSYDVKMKEKGDIPEGYSVSREKKERFSLILESASTNQTSMYLCASSSDRYLKRNQPQHFGDGTRLSIL.

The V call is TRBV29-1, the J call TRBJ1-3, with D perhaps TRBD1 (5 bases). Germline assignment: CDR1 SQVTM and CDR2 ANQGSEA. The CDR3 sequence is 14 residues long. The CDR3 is CAFTLTVPGNTIYF. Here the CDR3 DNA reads TGCGCCTTCACTCTGACAGTTCCTGGAAACACCATATATTTT.

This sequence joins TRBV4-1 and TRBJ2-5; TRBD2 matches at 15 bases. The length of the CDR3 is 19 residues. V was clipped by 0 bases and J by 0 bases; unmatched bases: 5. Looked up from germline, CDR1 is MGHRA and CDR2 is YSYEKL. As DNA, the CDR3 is TGCGCCAGCAGCCAAGACTGGGGGACTAGCGGGAGGTACCAAGAGACCCAGTACTTC. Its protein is CASSQDWGTSGRYQETQYF.

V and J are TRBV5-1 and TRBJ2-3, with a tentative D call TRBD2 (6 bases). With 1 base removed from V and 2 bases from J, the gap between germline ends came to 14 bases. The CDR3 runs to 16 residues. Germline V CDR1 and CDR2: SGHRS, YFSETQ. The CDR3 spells CASSLTLGGNTDTQYF. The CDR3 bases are TGCGCCAGCAGCTTGACGTTGGGCGGGAACACAGATACGCAGTATTTT.

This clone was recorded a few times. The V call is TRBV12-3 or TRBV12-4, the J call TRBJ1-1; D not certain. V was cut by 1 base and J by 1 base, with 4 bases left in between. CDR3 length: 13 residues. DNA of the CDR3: TGTGCCAGCAGTTTAGGGGCGAACACTGAAGCTTTCTTT. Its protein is CASSLGANTEAFF.

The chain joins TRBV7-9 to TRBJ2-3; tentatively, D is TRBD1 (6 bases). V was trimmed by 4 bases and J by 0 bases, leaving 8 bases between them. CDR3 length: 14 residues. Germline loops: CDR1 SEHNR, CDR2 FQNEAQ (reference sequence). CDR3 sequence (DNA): TGTGCCAGCAGCTCTACAGGGAGCACAGATACGCAGTATTTT. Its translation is CASSSTGSTDTQYF.

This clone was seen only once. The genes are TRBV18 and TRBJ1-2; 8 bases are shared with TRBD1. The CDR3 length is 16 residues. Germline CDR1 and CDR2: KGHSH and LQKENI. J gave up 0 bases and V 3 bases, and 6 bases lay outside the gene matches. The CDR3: CASSPIGTGANYGYTF. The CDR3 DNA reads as TGTGCCAGCTCACCGATAGGGACAGGCGCTAACTATGGCTACACCTTC.

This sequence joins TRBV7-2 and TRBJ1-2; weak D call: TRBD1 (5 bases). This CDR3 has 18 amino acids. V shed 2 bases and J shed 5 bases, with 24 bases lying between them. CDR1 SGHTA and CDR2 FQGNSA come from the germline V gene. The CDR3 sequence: CASSLMGGGDGLGYGYTF. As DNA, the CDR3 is TGTGCCAGCAGCTTAATGGGTGGAGGGGATGGGCTGGGATATGGCTACACCTTC.

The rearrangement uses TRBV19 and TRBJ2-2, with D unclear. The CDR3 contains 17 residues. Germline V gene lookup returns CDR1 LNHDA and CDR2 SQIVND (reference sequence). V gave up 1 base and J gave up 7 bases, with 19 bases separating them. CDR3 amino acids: CASSIGKSYPGRGELFF. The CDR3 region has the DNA TGTGCCAGTAGTATAGGAAAGTCGTATCCTGGGCGCGGGGAGCTGTTTTTT.

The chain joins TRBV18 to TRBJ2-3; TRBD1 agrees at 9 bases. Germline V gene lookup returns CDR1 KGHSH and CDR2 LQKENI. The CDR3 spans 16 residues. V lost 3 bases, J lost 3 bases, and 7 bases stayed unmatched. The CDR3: CASSPLPGQGTDTQYF. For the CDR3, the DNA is TGTGCCAGCTCACCTCTACCGGGACAGGGAACAGATACGCAGTATTTT.

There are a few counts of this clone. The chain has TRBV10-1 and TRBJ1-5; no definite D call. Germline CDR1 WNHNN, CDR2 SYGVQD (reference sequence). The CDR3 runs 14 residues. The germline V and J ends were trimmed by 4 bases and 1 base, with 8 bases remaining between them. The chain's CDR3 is CASSVNRSNQPQHF. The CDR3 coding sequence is TGCGCCAGCAGTGTAAACAGAAGCAATCAGCCCCAGCATTTT.

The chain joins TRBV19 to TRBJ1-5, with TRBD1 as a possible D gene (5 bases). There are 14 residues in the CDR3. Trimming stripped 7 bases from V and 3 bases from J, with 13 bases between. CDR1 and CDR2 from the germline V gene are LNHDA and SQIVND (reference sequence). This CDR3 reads CASISGDYNQPQHF. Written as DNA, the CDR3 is TGTGCCAGTATTTCGGGGGACTACAATCAGCCCCAGCATTTT.

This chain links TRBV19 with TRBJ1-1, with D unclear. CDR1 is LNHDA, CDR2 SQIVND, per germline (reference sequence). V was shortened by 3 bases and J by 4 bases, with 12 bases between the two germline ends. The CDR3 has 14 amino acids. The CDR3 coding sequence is TGTGCCAGTAGTATTTCGAGCGGAACCACTGAAGCTTTCTTT. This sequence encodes CASSISSGTTEAFF.

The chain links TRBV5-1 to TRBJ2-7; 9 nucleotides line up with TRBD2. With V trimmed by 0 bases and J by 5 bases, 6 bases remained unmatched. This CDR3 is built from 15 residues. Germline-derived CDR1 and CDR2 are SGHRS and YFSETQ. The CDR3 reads CASSLGGAGGNEQYF. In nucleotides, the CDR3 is TGCGCCAGCAGCTTGGGGGGGGCGGGAGGGAACGAGCAGTACTTC.

The CDR3: CASSIISGTDTQYF. CDR3 coding DNA: TGTGCCAGTAGTATAATTAGCGGCACAGATACGCAGTATTTT. This chain links TRBV19 with TRBJ2-3; D is possibly TRBD2 (5 bases). The CDR3 consists of 14 residues. Germline V gene sequence: CDR1 LNHDA, CDR2 SQIVND (reference sequence). V lost 2 bases to trimming and J lost 1 base, with 7 bases between them. The full variable domain, its missing parts supplied by reference TRBV19 and TRBJ2-3, is DGGITQSPKYLFRKEGQNVTLSCEQNLNHDAMYWYRQDPGQGLRLIYYSQIVNDFQKGDIAEGYSVSREKKESFPLTVTSAQKNPTAFYLCASSIISGTDTQYFGPGTRLTVL.

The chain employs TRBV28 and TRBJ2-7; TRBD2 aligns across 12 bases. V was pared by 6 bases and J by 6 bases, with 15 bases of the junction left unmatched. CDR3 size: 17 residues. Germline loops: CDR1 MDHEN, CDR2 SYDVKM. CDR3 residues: CASRLSQGALAGGEQYF. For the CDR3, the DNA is TGTGCCAGCAGGCTTTCCCAGGGAGCACTAGCGGGAGGCGAGCAGTACTTC.

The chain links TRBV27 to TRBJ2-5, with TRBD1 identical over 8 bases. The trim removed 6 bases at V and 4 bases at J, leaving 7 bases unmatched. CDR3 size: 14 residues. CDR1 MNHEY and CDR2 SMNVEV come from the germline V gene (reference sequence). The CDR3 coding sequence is TGTGCCAGCAGCCGAAACAGGGGGATAGAGACCCAGTACTTC. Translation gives CASSRNRGIETQYF.

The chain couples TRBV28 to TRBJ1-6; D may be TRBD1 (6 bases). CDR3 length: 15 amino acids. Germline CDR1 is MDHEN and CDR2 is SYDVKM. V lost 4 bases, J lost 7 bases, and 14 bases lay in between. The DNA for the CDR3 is TGTGCCAGCAGTTCTCTAGGGGGGGTAAATTCACCCCTCCACTTT. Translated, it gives CASSSLGGVNSPLHF.

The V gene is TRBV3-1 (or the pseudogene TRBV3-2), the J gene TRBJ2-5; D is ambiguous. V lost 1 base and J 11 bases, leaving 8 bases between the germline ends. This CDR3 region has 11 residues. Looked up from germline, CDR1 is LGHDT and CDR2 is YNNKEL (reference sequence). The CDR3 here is CASSQGRLQYF. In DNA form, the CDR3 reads TGTGCCAGCAGCCAAGGGCGGTTACAGTACTTC.

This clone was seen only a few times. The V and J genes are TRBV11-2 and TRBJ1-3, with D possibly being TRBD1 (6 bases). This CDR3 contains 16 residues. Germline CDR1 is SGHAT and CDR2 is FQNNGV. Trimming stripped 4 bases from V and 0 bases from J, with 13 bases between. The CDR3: CASSYGTSSSGNTIYF. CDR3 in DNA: TGTGCCAGCAGCTACGGGACATCTAGCTCTGGAAACACCATATATTTT.